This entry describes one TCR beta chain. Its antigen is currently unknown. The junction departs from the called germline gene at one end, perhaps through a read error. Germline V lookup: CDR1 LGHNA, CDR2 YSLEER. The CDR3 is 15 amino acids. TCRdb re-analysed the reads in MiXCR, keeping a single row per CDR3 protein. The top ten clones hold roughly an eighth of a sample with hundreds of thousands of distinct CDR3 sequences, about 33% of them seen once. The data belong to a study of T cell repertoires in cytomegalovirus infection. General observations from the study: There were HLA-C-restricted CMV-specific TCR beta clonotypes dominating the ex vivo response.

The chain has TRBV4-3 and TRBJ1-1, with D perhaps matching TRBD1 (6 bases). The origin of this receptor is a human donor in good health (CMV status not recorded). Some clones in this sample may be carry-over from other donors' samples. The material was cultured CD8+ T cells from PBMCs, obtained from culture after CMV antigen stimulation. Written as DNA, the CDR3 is TGCTCCAGCAGCCAAGATCTGGGACAGAACACTGAAGCTTTCTTT. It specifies CSSSQDLGQNTEAFF.